Below are 17 T cell receptor beta chains sequenced from a single sample in a study of control samples from healthy donors and cancer patients. The repertoire was sequenced with immunoSEQ multiplex PCR; TCRdb's copy has only in-frame clones and lacks some. The sample carries about 140,000 clones, more than 85% recorded once. Sequences were obtained from blood. These receptors came from a woman aged 25 to 39 in good health.

The CDR3 region has the DNA TGTGCCAGCAGCTTAGGGACACCAAGCACAGATACGCAGTATTTT. Protein product: CASSLGTPSTDTQYF. This chain joins TRBV7-9 and TRBJ2-3; maybe TRBD1 (5 bases). The length of the CDR3 is 15 residues. Trimming took off 1 base at V and 0 bases at J, with 8 bases between the two ends. Germline V lookup: CDR1 SEHNR, CDR2 FQNEAQ (reference sequence).

In this sample, this clone turned up once. The chain joins TRBV2 to TRBJ1-4; the match to TRBD1 covers 8 bases. The ends lost 6 bases at V and 4 bases at J; junction bases unmatched: 7. The germline V gene has CDR1 SNHLY and CDR2 FYNNEI. CDR3 length: 15 amino acids. The CDR3 here is CASSQGTGFNEKLFF. The CDR3 bases are TGTGCCAGCAGCCAGGGGACAGGCTTTAATGAAAAACTGTTTTTT. The entire variable domain, with the rest obtained from reference TRBV2 and TRBJ1-4, is as follows: EPEVTQTPSHQVTQMGQEVILRCVPISNHLYFYWYRQILGQKVEFLVSFYNNEISEKSEIFDDQFSVERPDGSNFTLKIRSTKLEDSAMYFCASSQGTGFNEKLFFGSGTQLSVL.

The V gene is TRBV9, the J gene TRBJ1-2; D gene uncertain. There are 13 residues in the CDR3. Trimming took off 2 bases at V and 8 bases at J, with 13 bases between the two ends. The germline V gene has CDR1 SGDLS and CDR2 YYNGEE. CDR3 loop: CASSVASGWGYTF. The CDR3 region has the DNA TGTGCCAGCAGCGTCGCTAGCGGGTGGGGCTACACCTTC.

The chain employs TRBV5-4 and TRBJ2-1; 7 nucleotides match TRBD2. This CDR3 is 16 amino acids long. Looked up from germline, CDR1 is SGHNT and CDR2 is YYREEE (reference sequence). With V trimmed by 1 base and J by 6 bases, 10 bases remained unmatched. CDR3 DNA sequence: TGTGCCAGCAGCTTGCGGGCGCGGGAGCTTTCCAATGAGCAGTTCTTC. Translation: CASSLRARELSNEQFF.

The chain links TRBV4-2 to TRBJ2-3, with no clear D. V lost 3 bases and J lost 3, with 7 bases in between. The CDR3 is 13 amino acids. From germline, CDR1 is LGHNA and CDR2 YNFKEQ. CDR3 DNA sequence: TGTGCCAGCAGCCACATCCAAACAGATACGCAGTATTTT. It translates to CASSHIQTDTQYF.

This rearrangement joins TRBV9 to TRBJ2-3, with D possibly TRBD2 on 5 matching bases. The CDR3 has 13 amino acids. Germline CDR1 and CDR2: SGDLS and YYNGEE. Trimming took off 3 bases at V and 6 bases at J, with 11 bases between the two ends. CDR3 loop: CASSGLLADTQYF. CDR3 sequence (DNA): TGTGCCAGCAGCGGACTACTCGCGGATACGCAGTATTTT. The entire variable domain, with the rest obtained from reference TRBV9 and TRBJ2-3, is as follows: DSGVTQTPKHLITATGQRVTLRCSPRSGDLSVYWYQQSLDQGLQFLIQYYNGEERAKGNILERFSAQQFPDLHSELNLSSLELGDSALYFCASSGLLADTQYFGPGTRLTVL.

The V call is TRBV6-6, the J call TRBJ2-7; D remains unclear. Trimming stripped 2 bases from V and 7 bases from J, with 12 bases between. The CDR3 sequence is 13 residues long. Germline lookup yields CDR1 MNHNY and CDR2 SVGAGI (reference sequence). Written as DNA, the CDR3 is TGTGCCAGCAGTTACAGCTCCGGTGGTGAGCAGTACTTC. Protein: CASSYSSGGEQYF.

Only one count was recorded for this clone. V and J are TRBV2 and TRBJ1-3, with D maybe TRBD1 (5 bases). V was cut by 8 bases and J by 4 bases, with 15 bases left in between. Germline V CDR1 and CDR2: SNHLY, FYNNEI. The CDR3 runs 14 residues. The DNA for the CDR3 is TGTGCCAGCGTGGGGGAGTCGAAGGGAAACACCATATATTTT. Translation gives CASVGESKGNTIYF.

This chain links TRBV6-6 with TRBJ2-1; D gene uncertain. V lost 6 bases, J lost 12 bases, and 12 bases lay in between. This CDR3 comprises 11 residues. CDR1 and CDR2 from the germline V gene are MNHNY and SVGAGI (reference sequence). The CDR3 DNA reads TGTGCCAGCAGCGAGAAACGGGTGCAGTTCTTC. Protein sequence: CASSEKRVQFF.

V gene TRBV29-1 combines with J gene TRBJ2-2; no clear D. This CDR3 has 14 residues. The germline CDR1 and CDR2 sequences are SQVTM and ANQGSEA. V lost 5 bases to trimming and J lost 1 base, with 11 bases between them. CDR3 sequence (DNA): TGCAGCGTTTTAGGTTCCCTGAACACCGGGGAGCTGTTTTTT. This gives the protein CSVLGSLNTGELFF.

This chain links TRBV3-1 (or the pseudogene TRBV3-2) with TRBJ1-2; 10 nucleotides match TRBD1. Per germline, CDR1 LGHDT and CDR2 YNNKEL (reference sequence). V gave up 3 bases and J gave up 3 bases; unmatched junction bases: 1. The CDR3 contains 14 residues. The CDR3 loop reads CASSQGTGDYGYTF. The CDR3, as DNA: TGTGCCAGCAGCCAGGGGACAGGGGACTATGGCTACACCTTC.

The CDR3 spells CASSDVGYINEKLFF. The CDR3 DNA reads TGTGCCAGCAGTGATGTTGGATACATTAATGAAAAACTGTTTTTT. The V call is TRBV2, the J call TRBJ1-4; D uncertain. The CDR3 loop spans 15 amino acids. Per germline, CDR1 SNHLY and CDR2 FYNNEI. Trimming shortened V by 3 bases and J by 4 bases, and 12 bases separated the two germline ends. Based on the CDR3 plus reference TRBV2 and TRBJ1-4, the full variable domain is EPEVTQTPSHQVTQMGQEVILRCVPISNHLYFYWYRQILGQKVEFLVSFYNNEISEKSEIFDDQFSVERPDGSNFTLKIRSTKLEDSAMYFCASSDVGYINEKLFFGSGTQLSVL.

The chain carries TRBV5-5 and TRBJ2-2, with no clear D. Germline CDR1 is SGHKS and CDR2 is YYEKEE (reference sequence). With 4 bases removed from V and 6 bases from J, the gap between germline ends came to 13 bases. The CDR3 runs to 14 residues. The CDR3 DNA reads as TGTGCCAGCAGCGGCACGAGCTGGGCCGGGGAGCTGTTTTTT. Protein sequence: CASSGTSWAGELFF. The full variable domain, rest sourced from reference TRBV5-5 and TRBJ2-2, is DAGVTQSPTHLIKTRGQQVTLRCSPISGHKSVSWYQQVLGQGPQFIFQYYEKEERGRGNFPDRFSARQFPNYSSELNVNALLLGDSALYLCASSGTSWAGELFFGEGSRLTVL.

This chain links TRBV6-6 with TRBJ1-3; D is unclear. The germline V gene encodes CDR1 MNHNY and CDR2 SVGAGI (reference sequence). Trimming removed 7 bases at V and 0 bases at J, with 16 bases between. The CDR3 has 16 residues. CDR3 in amino acids: CASIYREFRSGNTIYF. The CDR3 DNA reads as TGTGCCAGCATCTACAGAGAATTTCGCTCTGGAAACACCATATATTTT.

The chain uses TRBV27 and TRBJ2-6; maybe TRBD1 (5 bases). Germline V CDR1 and CDR2: MNHEY, SMNVEV (reference sequence). V lost 8 bases to trimming and J lost 4 bases, with 21 bases between them. The CDR3 extends over 17 amino acids. The CDR3 DNA is TGTGCCAGCTCTATGACCCAGGGTTCTTGGGGGGCCAACGTCCTGACTTTC. Amino acid sequence: CASSMTQGSWGANVLTF. Variable domain in full (rest from reference TRBV27 and TRBJ2-6): EAQVTQNPRYLITVTGKKLTVTCSQNMNHEYMSWYRQDPGLGLRQIYYSMNVEVTDKGDVPEGYKVSRKEKRNFPLILESPSPNQTSLYFCASSMTQGSWGANVLTFGAGSRLTVL.

This chain links TRBV19 with TRBJ1-5; D might be TRBD1 (6 bases). Germline V CDR1 and CDR2: LNHDA, SQIVND (reference sequence). This CDR3 contains 17 residues. Trimming took off 1 base at V and 1 base at J, with 14 bases between the two ends. The CDR3 protein is CASSIAQGRWSNQPQHF. As DNA, the CDR3 is TGTGCCAGTAGTATAGCTCAGGGGCGATGGAGCAATCAGCCCCAGCATTTT.

The CDR3 loop is CASSPVGSRSLYEQYF. The CDR3, as DNA: TGTGCCAGCAGCCCCGTTGGTAGCCGGAGTCTTTACGAGCAGTACTTC. The chain uses TRBV5-6 and TRBJ2-7; D ambiguous. Trimming pared 4 bases from V and 4 bases from J, leaving 21 bases between. There are 16 residues in the CDR3. The germline V gene encodes CDR1 SGHDT and CDR2 YYEEEE.